This T cell receptor (beta chain) was identified during a study of blood T cell repertoires in COVID-19. On the study more broadly: Collection of acute and convalescent COVID-19 samples took place in the United States, Italy and Spain.

Authors' processing steps: The assay estimated nucleated cells by amplifying reference gene primers. The protocol was immunoSEQ multiplex PCR, while the TCRdb copy is restricted to in-frame clones and leaves out a portion. That table gives V, J and clone size, and the DNA gave D and trimming. Of some 26,000 clones in the sample, around 90% are singletons; the top ten hold less than 5.5%. The CDR3 is 14 residues long. From germline, CDR1 is SQVTM and CDR2 ANQGSEA. The J segment lost 5 bases and the V segment lost 4 bases, leaving 9 bases of the junction unmatched. The source material was peripheral blood. V and J are TRBV29-1 and TRBJ1-2; 8 nucleotides match TRBD1. This TCR was sampled from a man in his 70s with active COVID-19. DNA for the CDR3: TGCAGCGTTGTGCGGGACAGGCACCCATATGGCTACACCTTC. Protein product: CSVVRDRHPYGYTF.